The 19 T cell receptor beta chains listed next were all sequenced from one sample in a study of human T cells and chemical hapten exposure. One entry per CDR3 protein results from TCRdb running MiXCR on the RACE reads. The sample consists of tens of thousands of distinct CDR3 sequences, approximately 7.6% of them appearing once. Time point indicated: pre-sensitization, week 0. Described treatment: therapeutic diphenylcyclopropenone sensitization with weekly scalp DPC. The specimen was whole blood, collected in connection with sensitization to the hapten diphenylcyclopropenone (DPC). The receptors here all came from a woman aged 45-65 years with alopecia areata. Some clones in this sample may be carry-over from other donors' samples.

This clonotype was seen repeatedly, ten times or more. V usage is TRBV7-9 and J usage is TRBJ1-5, with TRBD1 as a possible D gene (5 bases). The CDR3 contains 14 residues. Germline V CDR1 and CDR2: SEHNR, FQNEAQ (reference sequence). With 4 bases removed from V and 0 bases from J, the gap between germline ends came to 7 bases. The DNA of the CDR3 is TGTGCCAGCAGCTGGGACGGTAGCAATCAGCCCCAGCATTTT. It codes for CASSWDGSNQPQHF.

In this sample, this clonotype turned up many times. The chain links TRBV28 to TRBJ1-2, with D possibly matching TRBD1 (5 bases). This CDR3 region has 16 residues. The V end lost 6 bases, the J end lost 4 bases, and 21 bases lay between the germline ends. CDR1 and CDR2 from the germline V gene are MDHEN and SYDVKM. The CDR3 reads CASRPIGAAGGYGYTF. DNA of the CDR3: TGTGCCAGCAGACCTATTGGGGCGGCGGGGGGCTATGGCTACACCTTC.

The rearrangement joins TRBV11-1 to TRBJ2-1; D might be TRBD2 (6 bases). Germline values: CDR1 SGHAT, CDR2 FQDESV (reference sequence). V was trimmed by 4 bases and J by 5 bases, leaving 15 bases between them. CDR3 size: 15 residues. The DNA for the CDR3 is TGTGCCAGCAGCTACCATCCGGGGGTCAACAATGAGCAGTTCTTC. It codes for CASSYHPGVNNEQFF.

This clonotype came up many times. One end of the junction is discordant with germline, which a read error may explain. This rearrangement joins TRBV18 to TRBJ1-1, with 7 bases matching TRBD1. The CDR3 loop spans 17 amino acids. Germline values: CDR1 KGHSH, CDR2 LQKENI. Here the CDR3 DNA reads TGTGCCAGCTCACCAATCATGACAGGGAACATGAAGACTGAAGCTTTCTTT. This encodes CASSPIMTGNMKTEAFF.

The rearrangement uses TRBV2 and TRBJ1-4; D possibly corresponds to TRBD1 (6 bases). CDR1 and CDR2 (germline): SNHLY, FYNNEI. The V gene lost 8 bases and the J gene lost 6 bases, with 19 bases spanning the gap. The length of the CDR3 is 15 residues. In DNA form, the CDR3 reads TGTGCCAGCGTTCCAAGACAGGCCAGGGATGAAAAACTGTTTTTT. Its translation: CASVPRQARDEKLFF. Complete variable domain (other parts from reference TRBV2 and TRBJ1-4): EPEVTQTPSHQVTQMGQEVILRCVPISNHLYFYWYRQILGQKVEFLVSFYNNEISEKSEIFDDQFSVERPDGSNFTLKIRSTKLEDSAMYFCASVPRQARDEKLFFGSGTQLSVL.

This clonotype was counted ten times or more. The genes are TRBV19 and TRBJ2-3; unclear D gene. The CDR3 is 13 amino acids. The germline V gene has CDR1 LNHDA and CDR2 SQIVND (reference sequence). Trimming took off 6 bases at V and 0 bases at J, with 7 bases between the two ends. The CDR3 nucleotides are TGTGCCAGTAGACACCCTAGCACAGATACGCAGTATTTT. Its protein product is CASRHPSTDTQYF.

By share, this clonotype ranks as medium-sized. The chain has TRBV27 and TRBJ1-2; no reliable D call. Germline assignment: CDR1 MNHEY and CDR2 SMNVEV (reference sequence). The CDR3 spans 13 residues. Trimming removed 3 bases from V and 2 bases from J, with 7 bases in between. CDR3 sequence reads: CASSFEGNYGYTF. The DNA of the CDR3 is TGTGCCAGCAGTTTCGAGGGAAACTATGGCTACACCTTC.

This clonotype was seen repeatedly, ten times or more. This chain uses TRBV12-3 or TRBV12-4 with TRBJ2-5; D uncertain. V lost 1 base and J 0 bases, leaving 9 bases between the germline ends. This CDR3 spans 15 amino acids. CDR3 DNA: TGTGCCAGCAGTTTAGGGGCTACGTACCAAGAGACCCAGTACTTC. Amino acid sequence: CASSLGATYQETQYF.

This clonotype was detected ten times or more. The gene calls are TRBV10-3 and TRBJ2-1, with D hard to call. This CDR3 spans 14 amino acids. The V end lost 3 bases, the J end lost 3 bases, and 9 bases lay between the germline ends. The germline gives CDR1 ENHRY, CDR2 SYGVKD. The CDR3 protein is CAISDSPNYNEQFF. DNA for the CDR3: TGTGCCATCAGTGACTCCCCAAACTACAATGAGCAGTTCTTC.

This clonotype was detected ten times or more. This chain links TRBV6-2 or TRBV6-3 with TRBJ2-7, with TRBD2 as a possible D gene (6 bases). CDR3 length: 12 residues. Looked up from germline, CDR1 is MNHEY and CDR2 is SVGEGT. The ends were cut back, 6 bases at V and 6 bases at J, with 12 bases in the middle. The CDR3: CASSGPSAEQYF. CDR3 nucleotide sequence: TGTGCCAGCAGCGGCCCTAGCGCCGAGCAGTACTTC.

This clonotype has more than one count but fewer than ten. V is TRBV5-1 and J is TRBJ1-5; D unclear. This CDR3 has 16 residues. Germline V lookup: CDR1 SGHRS, CDR2 YFSETQ. The V end lost 4 bases, the J end lost 0 bases, and 14 bases lay between the germline ends. In DNA, the CDR3 is TGCGCCAGCAGCCATTTGGGGATCGATAGCAATCAGCCCCAGCATTTT. Residues: CASSHLGIDSNQPQHF.

This clonotype was recorded at least ten times. The genes are TRBV12-3 or TRBV12-4 and TRBJ2-7; no clear D gene. The V gene lost 4 bases and the J gene lost 0 bases, with 7 bases spanning the gap. There are 13 residues in the CDR3. In DNA, the CDR3 is TGTGCCAGCAGTTCTGACAACTCCTACGAGCAGTACTTC. Protein product: CASSSDNSYEQYF.

This clonotype was counted ten times or more. This chain links TRBV6-2 or TRBV6-3 with TRBJ2-2; D gene uncertain. Between the trimmed V and J ends, which lost 2 bases and 2 bases, there was a span of 9 bases. CDR1 and CDR2 from the germline V gene are MNHEY and SVGEGT. CDR3 length: 15 amino acids. CDR3 region: CASSYVGFNTGELFF. CDR3 sequence (DNA): TGTGCCAGCAGTTACGTGGGCTTTAACACCGGGGAGCTGTTTTTT.

In its sample, this clonotype was seen many times. The chain has TRBV20-1 and TRBJ2-2; D is unresolved. The CDR3 consists of 12 residues. V lost 5 bases, J lost 0 bases, and 4 bases lay in between. The germline CDR1 and CDR2 sequences are DFQATT and SNEGSKA (reference sequence). CDR3 region: CSADSNTGELFF. CDR3 sequence (DNA): TGCAGTGCTGACTCGAACACCGGGGAGCTGTTTTTT.

Ten or more counts support this clonotype. The V call is TRBV2, the J call TRBJ2-1, with D possibly being TRBD2 (6 bases). Germline V CDR1 and CDR2: SNHLY, FYNNEI. The V end lost 5 bases, the J end lost 2 bases, and 13 bases lay between the germline ends. CDR3 length equals 15 residues. The CDR3, as DNA: TGTGCCAGCAGTTATGCTAGCGTGACCTACAATGAGCAGTTCTTC. Amino acid sequence: CASSYASVTYNEQFF. Variable domain in full (rest from reference TRBV2 and TRBJ2-1): EPEVTQTPSHQVTQMGQEVILRCVPISNHLYFYWYRQILGQKVEFLVSFYNNEISEKSEIFDDQFSVERPDGSNFTLKIRSTKLEDSAMYFCASSYASVTYNEQFFGPGTRLTVL.

There are many counts of this clonotype. This chain uses TRBV7-6 with TRBJ2-1, with D possibly called TRBD1 or TRBD2 (6 bases each). Trimming pared 3 bases from V and 2 bases from J, leaving 8 bases between. Germline-derived CDR1 and CDR2 are SGHVS and FNYEAQ. The CDR3 runs to 14 residues. The CDR3 coding sequence is TGTGCCAGCAGCTTTGGGGGGCCCTACAATGAGCAGTTCTTC. This gives the protein CASSFGGPYNEQFF.

This clonotype was observed a few times. This sequence joins TRBV7-2 and TRBJ2-3; 8 bases align to TRBD2. The length of the CDR3 is 15 residues. The J segment lost 5 bases and the V segment lost 2 bases, leaving 6 bases of the junction unmatched. Germline V gene data show CDR1 as SGHTA and CDR2 as FQGNSA. The CDR3 DNA is TGTGCCAGCAGCTTATTAGCGGGAACTGGAGATACGCAGTATTTT. Its protein is CASSLLAGTGDTQYF.

There are a few counts of this clonotype. The chain recombines TRBV5-4 with TRBJ1-1, with TRBD1 matching 9 bases. CDR1 is SGHNT and CDR2 is YYREEE in the germline V gene (reference sequence). The CDR3 spans 15 residues. V lost 5 bases and J lost 1; bases outside the gene matches: 6. The CDR3 sequence: CASRTAQGANTEAFF. The CDR3 coding sequence is TGTGCCAGCAGGACGGCACAGGGGGCGAACACTGAAGCTTTCTTT. The whole variable domain, remainder taken from reference TRBV5-4 and TRBJ1-1, is ETGVTQSPTHLIKTRGQQVTLRCSSQSGHNTVSWYQQALGQGPQFIFQYYREEENGRGNFPPRFSGLQFPNYSSELNVNALELDDSALYLCASRTAQGANTEAFFGQGTRLTVV.

V and J are TRBV5-6 and TRBJ2-7; TRBD2 matches 12 bases. The CDR3 has 14 amino acids. With 7 bases clipped from V and 2 bases from J, the junction kept 4 bases outside the gene matches. CDR1 and CDR2 from the germline V gene are SGHDT and YYEEEE. The CDR3 region is CASSWTSGTYEQYF. In DNA form, the CDR3 reads TGTGCCAGCTCCTGGACTAGCGGGACCTACGAGCAGTACTTC.